This entry concerns a single T cell receptor (beta chain). The data were taken from a study of blood T cell repertoires in COVID-19. From germline, CDR1 is MDHEN and CDR2 SYDVKM. The CDR3 is made up of 17 amino acids. Germline trimming cut 2 bases from V and 4 bases from J; bases unmatched to any gene: 12. Data came from immunoSEQ multiplex PCR; TCRdb stores just in-frame clones and leaves some out. The table has over 100,000 clones, 82% seen once. This sequence originates from a man aged 65 to 85 with acute or convalescent COVID-19. The V gene is TRBV28, the J gene TRBJ2-7; TRBD1 agrees at 9 bases. Material for sequencing was peripheral blood. CDR3 bases: TGTGCCAGCAGTTTAAGGCCTGGGACAGGGATTATGTACGAGCAGTACTTC. Its translation: CASSLRPGTGIMYEQYF.